This T cell receptor (beta chain) was obtained from a study of graft-versus-host responses after intestinal transplantation. Clones were sequenced by immunoSEQ multiplex PCR, and TCRdb holds only the in-frame ones, with some missing. Of 85,000 to 90,000 clones listed, 80% to 95% are singletons. Points on this clone: Its antigen remains unknown.

Study conclusions and caveats: GvH clones detected in recipient marrow included some appearing first in ileum or blood.

Specimen: unstimulated CD4+ T cells sorted from spleen or lymph node cells, collected before transplant. The clonotype originates from a human donor who was the organ donor for an intestinal transplant.

In DNA, the CDR3 is TGCGCCAGCAGCCAAGTTAGCAGGGGCCATGAGCAGTTCTTC. Its translation is CASSQVSRGHEQFF. The chain combines TRBV4-1 with TRBJ2-1; TRBD1 might be the D (6 bases). Germline values: CDR1 MGHRA, CDR2 YSYEKL. CDR3 length: 14 residues. V was pared by 1 base and J by 8 bases, with 12 bases between.